The clone carrying this T cell receptor (beta chain) showed up many times. Its antigen is not identified. This entry comes from a study of T cells in Graves' hyperthyroidism and ophthalmopathy. Points from the study as a whole: Blood also showed most of the thyroid clonotypes that were expanded above 0.001.

The CDR3 is 13 residues long. Trimming cost V 5 bases and J 7 bases, with 15 bases left between them. Germline V CDR1 and CDR2: MNHEY, SMNVEV (reference sequence). An approximately 10 ml volume of fresh peripheral blood provided the PBMCs. It was RNA transcripts that yielded the amplified TCR beta CDR3 regions. RT-PCR in the first round (using the HTBI primer set) targeted the TCR CDR3. TCRdb processed the multiplex PCR reads anew with MiXCR; each CDR3 protein has one entry. The sample yields 500,000 to 600,000 distinct CDR3 sequences, 16% seen once. V and J are TRBV27 and TRBJ2-7, with D tentatively TRBD2 (6 bases). The clonotype originates from a woman aged 18-29 years with Graves' hyperthyroidism. Sequenced input: blood. The DNA of the CDR3 is TGTGCCAGCAGTGGCAGGGAGGCCGGAGAGCAGTACTTC. As protein: CASSGREAGEQYF.